What follows are 20 T cell receptor beta chains derived from one specimen sequenced in a study of blood T cells in healthy people across ages. Through a sample-barcoded 5' primer and a J-beta primer mix, a second PCR was run for roughly 6 to 12 cycles. TCRdb ran MiXCR on the 5' RACE reads and lists one entry per CDR3 protein. The data show under 1,000,000 distinct CDR3 sequences, about 46% seen once. The sequencing input was blood. The receptors were gathered from an elderly man in good health.

The chain uses TRBV9 and TRBJ1-4, with D unclear. The V gene's germline CDR1 is SGDLS and CDR2 YYNGEE. The CDR3 is 15 amino acids. V was pared by 0 bases and J by 3 bases, with 9 bases between. CDR3 amino acids: CASSVGGRSNEKLFF. CDR3 sequence (DNA): TGTGCCAGCAGCGTAGGAGGCAGGTCTAATGAAAAACTGTTTTTT.

As concerns this clonotype: Sequence at one end of the junction differs from germline and may be a read error. The chain recombines TRBV3-1 with TRBJ2-1; 10 bases map to TRBD2. The germline gives CDR1 LGHDT, CDR2 YNNKEL (reference sequence). The length of the CDR3 is 15 residues. The CDR3 DNA reads TGTGCCGGCAGCCGAGCGGCTAGCGGGAGCAGTGAGCAGTTCTTC. Residues: CAGSRAASGSSEQFF.

The chain couples TRBV4-3 to TRBJ2-3; D may be TRBD1 (6 bases). Germline CDR1 is LGHNA and CDR2 is YSLEER. V was shortened by 0 bases and J by 1 base, with 11 bases between the two germline ends. The CDR3 extends over 16 amino acids. The CDR3 sequence: CASSQEPQGRTDTQYF. Here the CDR3 DNA reads TGCGCCAGCAGCCAAGAGCCGCAGGGGCGCACAGATACGCAGTATTTT.

The chain links TRBV7-3 to TRBJ2-2, with D perhaps matching TRBD2 (5 bases). V was trimmed by 0 bases and J by 5 bases, leaving 10 bases between them. CDR1 and CDR2 from the germline V gene are SGHTA and FQGTGA. This CDR3 is built from 15 residues. The CDR3 DNA follows: TGTGCCAGCAGCTTAACCCCTAGGGAGACCGGGGAGCTGTTTTTT. This sequence encodes CASSLTPRETGELFF.

This clonotype appeared a few times. The chain is built from TRBV29-1 and TRBJ2-2; D remains ambiguous. V was clipped by 6 bases and J by 4 bases, with 12 bases between them. The CDR3 loop spans 13 amino acids. The germline V gene has CDR1 SQVTM and CDR2 ANQGSEA. The CDR3 sequence: CSVRHSTTGELFF. In DNA, the CDR3 is TGCAGCGTAAGACATAGCACCACCGGGGAGCTGTTTTTT.

This clonotype was seen at least ten times. The chain links TRBV27 to TRBJ2-7; the match to TRBD1 covers 8 bases. Germline CDR1 is MNHEY and CDR2 is SMNVEV (reference sequence). CDR3 size: 14 residues. The trim removed 8 bases at V and 7 bases at J, leaving 13 bases unmatched. This CDR3 reads CASRNEDRVREQYF. In DNA form, the CDR3 reads TGTGCCAGCCGGAACGAGGACAGGGTACGGGAGCAGTACTTC.

This clonotype was detected a few times. This chain uses TRBV3-1 with TRBJ2-7; 11 positions match TRBD2. This CDR3 has 16 residues. The germline V gene encodes CDR1 LGHDT and CDR2 YNNKEL (reference sequence). With 4 bases clipped from V and 2 bases from J, the junction kept 7 bases outside the gene matches. CDR3 DNA sequence: TGTGCCAGCAGCCCCACCTTAGCGGGAGGGCCCTACGAGCAGTACTTC. It encodes CASSPTLAGGPYEQYF.

The chain employs TRBV20-1 and TRBJ2-3, with 10 nucleotides matching TRBD2. The length of the CDR3 is 16 residues. The V gene end was trimmed by 0 bases and the J gene end by 0 bases; junction bases not matched to a gene: 3. CDR1 is DFQATT, CDR2 SNEGSKA, per germline (reference sequence). This CDR3 is CSAREPTSGSTDTQYF. In nucleotides, the CDR3 is TGCAGTGCTAGAGAGCCGACTAGCGGGAGCACAGATACGCAGTATTTT.

This clonotype was counted at least ten times. V is TRBV9 and J is TRBJ2-3; D is unresolved. Trimming pared 0 bases from V and 2 bases from J, leaving 7 bases between. Germline V CDR1 and CDR2: SGDLS, YYNGEE. This CDR3 is 14 amino acids long. The CDR3 DNA is TGTGCCAGCAGCGTAGCAATCAACACAGATACGCAGTATTTT. Protein: CASSVAINTDTQYF.

The table lists this clonotype with a few counts. The V gene is TRBV7-8, the J gene TRBJ2-1, with D possibly matching TRBD2 (6 bases). Germline values: CDR1 SGHVS, CDR2 FQNEAQ. The CDR3 contains 15 residues. The ends were cut back, 5 bases at V and 2 bases at J, with 13 bases in the middle. CDR3 nucleotide sequence: TGTGCCAGCAGCCCCGGGACTCTAACCTACAATGAGCAGTTCTTC. It specifies CASSPGTLTYNEQFF.

The chain employs TRBV20-1 and TRBJ1-5, with TRBD1 as a possible D gene (5 bases). Trimming took off 1 base at V and 2 bases at J, with 15 bases between the two ends. CDR3 length: 16 residues. Germline CDR1 DFQATT, CDR2 SNEGSKA (reference sequence). The DNA of the CDR3 is TGCAGTGCTAGAGGTTATGGAACAGGAGGCAATCAGCCCCAGCATTTT. This translates into CSARGYGTGGNQPQHF.

The chain carries TRBV4-2 and TRBJ2-5; D tentatively fits TRBD1 or TRBD2 (5 bases each). In germline, CDR1 is LGHNA, CDR2 YNFKEQ. Deletions cut 1 base from V and 0 bases from J, with 6 bases between. This CDR3 contains 14 residues. For the CDR3, the DNA is TGTGCCAGCAGCCAAGGAGGGGACCAAGAGACCCAGTACTTC. This sequence encodes CASSQGGDQETQYF.

The V gene is TRBV20-1, the J gene TRBJ2-1; tentative D call: TRBD2 (6 bases). Looked up from germline, CDR1 is DFQATT and CDR2 is SNEGSKA (reference sequence). This CDR3 contains 13 residues. V gave up 4 bases and J gave up 9 bases, with 16 bases separating them. The CDR3 here is CSATQLEGGEQFF. CDR3 coding DNA: TGCAGTGCTACCCAGCTGGAGGGCGGTGAGCAGTTCTTC.

This chain links TRBV4-1 with TRBJ2-7; D perhaps matches TRBD2 (5 bases). The CDR3 length is 13 residues. Trimming removed 5 bases from V and 2 bases from J, with 10 bases in between. Per the germline V gene, CDR1 is MGHRA and CDR2 is YSYEKL. This CDR3 reads CASSAGIAYEQYF. CDR3 DNA: TGCGCCAGCAGCGCCGGGATAGCCTACGAGCAGTACTTC.

In this sample, this clonotype turned up a few times. In DNA, the CDR3 is TGCGCCAGCAGCTTGGATGTTGAGCAGGGCCCCCCCCACAATCAGCCCCAGCATTTT. Translating gives CASSLDVEQGPPHNQPQHF. The chain recombines TRBV5-1 with TRBJ1-5; D might be TRBD1 (5 bases). The ends were cut back, 0 bases at V and 3 bases at J, with 22 bases in the middle. Germline CDR1 reads SGHRS; CDR2 reads YFSETQ. CDR3 length: 19 residues.

The rearrangement joins TRBV2 to TRBJ2-7; D is uncertain. The germline CDR1 and CDR2 sequences are SNHLY and FYNNEI. The CDR3 spans 11 residues. V dropped 6 bases and J dropped 7 bases, with 10 bases sitting between them. For the CDR3, the DNA is TGTGCCAGCAGATACCACAATGAGCAGTACTTC. Translated: CASRYHNEQYF.

CDR3 DNA: TGTGCCAGCCAACATGGGGGGACAGTAAATGGTAGGGCGGGGCAGTACTTC. Translation: CASQHGGTVNGRAGQYF. The chain employs TRBV7-9 and TRBJ2-5; possibly TRBD1 for D (7 bases). Trimming took off 8 bases at V and 11 bases at J, with 33 bases between the two ends. The CDR3 is made up of 17 amino acids. CDR1 SEHNR and CDR2 FQNEAQ come from the germline V gene (reference sequence).

The rearrangement joins TRBV29-1 to TRBJ1-2, with a weak D call TRBD1 (6 bases). The germline V gene has CDR1 SQVTM and CDR2 ANQGSEA. The CDR3 extends over 15 amino acids. The V end lost 6 bases, the J end lost 1 base, and 18 bases lay between the germline ends. The CDR3 coding sequence is TGCAGCGTCGGTACCGGACAGCGAAATAACTATGGCTACACCTTC. It is translated as CSVGTGQRNNYGYTF.

The chain joins TRBV19 to TRBJ2-4; no definite D call. Trimming took 4 bases from V and 0 from J, leaving 13 bases between them. This CDR3 is built from 16 residues. Germline V CDR1 and CDR2: LNHDA, SQIVND (reference sequence). CDR3 sequence: CASSTGRVLAKNIQYF. In nucleotides, the CDR3 is TGTGCCAGTAGTACCGGACGAGTACTAGCCAAAAACATTCAGTACTTC.

The chain links TRBV6-1 to TRBJ2-1; weak D call: TRBD2 (6 bases). Germline lookup yields CDR1 MNHNS and CDR2 SASEGT. This CDR3 is built from 15 residues. V was pared by 7 bases and J by 10 bases, with 23 bases between. The CDR3 protein is CASTVNSGPLGEQFF. CDR3 nucleotide sequence: TGTGCCAGCACGGTGAATAGCGGCCCCTTAGGCGAGCAGTTCTTC.